This T cell receptor (beta chain) was identified in a study of cytomegalovirus exposure and HLA in healthy donors. Overall study results and limits: As was reported, the classifier diagnosed cytomegalovirus status with high specificity and sensitivity.

As for this clone: No antigen is known for it.

The CDR3 extends over 14 amino acids. Trimming stripped 0 bases from V and 2 bases from J, with 9 bases between. CDR1 is SGDLS, CDR2 YYNGEE, per germline. PCR employed 60 Vbeta and 13 Jbeta primers. Clones were read by immunoSEQ multiplex PCR, and TCRdb kept only the in-frame ones, dropping some. The sample shows over 75,000 clones, 75% to 80% of them seen only once. Sequencing used PBMCs. The V gene is TRBV9, the J gene TRBJ2-7; D is unclear. The receptor's source is a female donor in good health and CMV-seronegative. The chain's CDR3 is CASSVEWQTYEQYF. The CDR3 DNA reads as TGTGCCAGCAGCGTAGAATGGCAGACCTACGAGCAGTACTTC.